The 17 T cell receptor beta chains reported below all come from one sample, sequenced in a study of blood T cell repertoires in COVID-19. Generated by immunoSEQ multiplex PCR, the TCRdb table keeps only in-frame clones and is missing some. The profile covers 300,000 to 400,000 clones, with 85% appearing a single time and 7.2% taken by the ten largest. The specimen was peripheral blood. Every receptor here comes from a human donor in a cohort sampled during active COVID-19.

The V and J genes are TRBV4-2 and TRBJ1-2; D uncertain. This CDR3 comprises 14 residues. Deletions cut 0 bases from V and 1 base from J, with 6 bases between. Germline CDR1 LGHNA, CDR2 YNFKEQ. The CDR3 reads CASSQEVGNYGYTF. Written as DNA, the CDR3 is TGTGCCAGCAGCCAAGAGGTCGGTAACTATGGCTACACCTTC.

This rearrangement joins TRBV5-5 to TRBJ2-1; 13 positions match TRBD2. From germline, CDR1 is SGHKS and CDR2 YYEKEE (reference sequence). J lost 4 bases, V lost 5 bases, and 0 bases had no gene match. CDR3 length equals 14 residues. The CDR3 is CASRTSGGYNEQFF. CDR3 nucleotides: TGTGCCAGCAGGACTAGCGGGGGGTACAATGAGCAGTTCTTC.

J is TRBJ2-1 and V is TRBV28; a possible D gene is TRBD2 (6 bases). The germline CDR1 and CDR2 sequences are MDHEN and SYDVKM. The V end was cut by 5 bases, the J end by 15 bases, with 17 bases between. The length of the CDR3 is 12 residues. The CDR3 DNA is TGTGCCAGCAGTCTGGGGACTGGCTTCTCGTTCTTC. This gives the protein CASSLGTGFSFF.

The J gene is TRBJ1-5, the V gene TRBV6-5, with D perhaps matching TRBD1 (5 bases). V shed 7 bases and J shed 5 bases, with 15 bases lying between them. Germline values: CDR1 MNHEY, CDR2 SVGAGI. This CDR3 contains 14 residues. The CDR3 DNA reads as TGTGCCAGCACTCCGGGGGTACCGCATCAGCCCCAGCATTTT. As protein: CASTPGVPHQPQHF.

This clone was observed once. This sequence joins TRBV6-5 and TRBJ1-1; 7 bases are shared with TRBD1. V gave up 2 bases and J gave up 6 bases; unmatched junction bases: 3. CDR1 and CDR2 (germline): MNHEY, SVGAGI. The CDR3 consists of 13 residues. CDR3: CASSYRQGAEAFF. CDR3 DNA: TGTGCCAGCAGTTACCGGCAGGGGGCTGAAGCTTTCTTT.

V is TRBV19 and J is TRBJ1-2; 10 bases agree with TRBD1. Trimming removed 4 bases from V and 7 bases from J; junction bases left unmatched: 3. Germline-derived CDR1 and CDR2 are LNHDA and SQIVND (reference sequence). This CDR3 has 13 residues. This CDR3 is CASSTGQGTGYTF. CDR3 nucleotides: TGTGCCAGTAGTACGGGACAGGGGACTGGCTACACCTTC.

The rearrangement uses TRBV6-1 and TRBJ2-3; 8 bases are shared with TRBD1. The CDR3 runs to 15 residues. With V trimmed by 0 bases and J by 5 bases, 4 bases remained unmatched. Germline V gene sequence: CDR1 MNHNS, CDR2 SASEGT. CDR3 sequence (DNA): TGTGCCAGCAGTGAAGCCGGGACAGGCCGAGATACGCAGTATTTT. This translates into CASSEAGTGRDTQYF.

The chain uses TRBV7-9 and TRBJ1-1; D uncertain. Germline V gene data show CDR1 as SEHNR and CDR2 as FQNEAQ (reference sequence). Trimming stripped 1 base from V and 7 bases from J, with 10 bases between. The CDR3 is 13 amino acids. The CDR3 coding sequence is TGTGCCAGCAGCTTAGACCCCGGGATTGAAGCTTTCTTT. As protein: CASSLDPGIEAFF.

In this sample, this clone turned up once. The genes are TRBV7-9 and TRBJ1-2, with 11 bases matching TRBD1. This CDR3 region has 14 residues. Germline V CDR1 and CDR2: SEHNR, FQNEAQ (reference sequence). V was clipped by 5 bases and J by 6 bases; unmatched bases: 5. In DNA form, the CDR3 reads TGTGCCAGCAGCAGCCCGGACAGGGGGCATGGCTACACCTTC. The encoded protein is CASSSPDRGHGYTF.

To note about this clone: A junction boundary mismatches the germline segment, possibly from a read error. The rearrangement links TRBV5-5 to TRBJ1-1; no definite D call. The CDR3 totals 14 residues. CDR1 is SGHKS and CDR2 is YYEKEE in the germline V gene (reference sequence). This CDR3 reads CASSLDDANSEAFF. CDR3 bases: TGTGCCAGCAGCTTGGATGATGCGAACTCTGAAGCTTTCTTT.

The rearrangement uses TRBV24-1 and TRBJ1-2, with TRBD1 matching 7 bases. V lost 5 bases, J lost 8 bases, and 7 bases stayed unmatched. The V gene's germline CDR1 is KGHDR and CDR2 SFDVKD. The CDR3 consists of 13 residues. The CDR3, as DNA: TGTGCCACCAGTGCCCCAGGGGGAGAGGGCTACACCTTC. This codes for CATSAPGGEGYTF.

In the case of this clone: Different DNA sequences within this sample yield the same CDR3. J is TRBJ2-1 and V is TRBV5-1; TRBD1 might be the D (6 bases). Germline assignment: CDR1 SGHRS and CDR2 YFSETQ. Trimming removed 0 bases at V and 2 bases at J, with 6 bases between. The CDR3 is made up of 14 amino acids. The CDR3 spells CASSLGQAYNEQFF. For the CDR3, the DNA is TGCGCCAGCAGCTTGGGACAGGCCTACAATGAGCAGTTCTTC.

Only a few counts were recorded for this clone. This chain uses TRBV10-2 with TRBJ1-5; D not resolved. The CDR3 runs 13 residues. V lost 6 bases to trimming and J lost 0 bases, with 6 bases between them. Germline V gene lookup returns CDR1 WSHSY and CDR2 SAAADI. This chain's CDR3 is CASSPTSNQPQHF. CDR3 DNA: TGCGCCAGCAGCCCTACTAGCAATCAGCCCCAGCATTTT.

The chain carries TRBV7-6 and TRBJ2-3; D is uncertain. This CDR3 region has 11 residues. Trimming took 4 bases from V and 5 from J, leaving 4 bases between them. Germline-derived CDR1 and CDR2 are SGHVS and FNYEAQ. This CDR3 reads CASSYGDTQYF. CDR3 DNA sequence: TGTGCCAGCAGCTACGGAGATACGCAGTATTTT.

The chain links TRBV10-1 to TRBJ2-1; 7 bases are shared with TRBD2. The trim removed 3 bases at V and 4 bases at J, leaving 3 bases unmatched. The CDR3 extends over 14 amino acids. Germline values: CDR1 WNHNN, CDR2 SYGVQD (reference sequence). The DNA for the CDR3 is TGCGCCAGCAGTGATGGCGGGGGATACAATGAGCAGTTCTTC. Translating gives CASSDGGGYNEQFF.

The chain links TRBV5-1 to TRBJ1-1, with D maybe TRBD1 (5 bases). The V end was cut by 6 bases, the J end by 4 bases, with 10 bases between. This CDR3 is 12 amino acids long. In germline, CDR1 is SGHRS, CDR2 YFSETQ. The CDR3 here is CASIPGGTEAFF. CDR3 DNA: TGCGCCAGCATCCCGGGGGGCACTGAAGCTTTCTTT.

This clone is a singleton in its sample. Other nucleotide sequences in the sample specify the same CDR3. The CDR3 region has the DNA TGTGCCAGCAGTTACTCGCGAGCGGGGGGCCAAGAGACCCAGTACTTC. Amino acid sequence: CASSYSRAGGQETQYF. The chain joins TRBV6-5 to TRBJ2-5, with 9 bases aligning to TRBD2. The CDR3 has 16 amino acids. V lost 0 bases to trimming and J lost 1 base; unmatched junction nucleotides: 3. Germline V lookup: CDR1 MNHEY, CDR2 SVGAGI.